These T cell receptor beta chains were read from a single sample in a study of blood T cell repertoires in COVID-19. The assay was immunoSEQ multiplex PCR, and TCRdb's table has in-frame clones only and misses some. The sample lists 55,000 to 95,000 clones, roughly 76% occurring once. Material for sequencing was peripheral blood. These receptors all stem from a woman between 65 and 79 years old with acute or convalescent COVID-19. The CDR3 runs from the conserved cysteine through the conserved F or W. Fields, in order: D gene, J gene, CDR3 length, V gene, clone size, CDR3 protein, CDR3 DNA. The D gene is left open where the match is weak. Some rows mark clone size as missing; the rest say once, few, many or name a class of expanded clone.

D gene: NA
J gene: TRBJ2-1
CDR3 length: 16
V gene: TRBV5-1
clone size: NA
CDR3 protein: CASSFLDLGLLNEQFF
CDR3 DNA: TGCGCCAGCAGCTTTCTGGACCTAGGACTCCTCAATGAGCAGTTCTTC

D gene: TRBD1
J gene: TRBJ1-6
CDR3 length: 17
V gene: TRBV28
clone size: few
CDR3 protein: CASSLRQGAFFNSPLHF
CDR3 DNA: TGTGCCAGCAGTCTAAGACAGGGGGCCTTTTTCAATTCACCCCTCCACTTT

D gene: NA
J gene: TRBJ1-5
CDR3 length: 15
V gene: TRBV7-9
clone size: NA
CDR3 protein: CASSLVGGGNQPQHF
CDR3 DNA: TGTGCCAGCAGCTTAGTTGGAGGGGGCAATCAGCCCCAGCATTTT

D gene: TRBD1
J gene: TRBJ1-3
CDR3 length: 14
V gene: TRBV6-6
clone size: NA
CDR3 protein: CASSSGQVGNTIYF
CDR3 DNA: TGTGCCAGCAGCTCCGGACAGGTTGGAAACACCATATATTTT

D gene: TRBD1
J gene: TRBJ1-3
CDR3 length: 17
V gene: TRBV11-2
clone size: few
CDR3 protein: CASSFLRTGGFGNTIYF
CDR3 DNA: TGTGCCAGCAGCTTTCTTCGGACAGGGGGCTTTGGAAACACCATATATTTT

D gene: NA
J gene: TRBJ2-6
CDR3 length: 16
V gene: TRBV5-6
clone size: NA
CDR3 protein: CASSWDTGVGANVLTF
CDR3 DNA: TGTGCCAGCAGCTGGGACACGGGTGTCGGGGCCAACGTCCTGACTTTC

D gene: NA
J gene: TRBJ2-3
CDR3 length: 19
V gene: TRBV6-2/TRBV6-3
clone size: NA
CDR3 protein: CASSPFIGGGPLGTDTQYF
CDR3 DNA: TGTGCCAGCAGCCCTTTTATTGGCGGAGGGCCTTTGGGCACAGATACGCAGTATTTT

D gene: TRBD2
J gene: TRBJ2-1
CDR3 length: 16
V gene: TRBV27
clone size: NA
CDR3 protein: CASMFPGTSGRGEQFF
CDR3 DNA: TGTGCCAGCATGTTCCCCGGGACTAGCGGGAGGGGTGAGCAGTTCTTC

D gene: TRBD1
J gene: TRBJ1-5
CDR3 length: 18
V gene: TRBV7-2
clone size: NA
CDR3 protein: CASSQGGAARRENQPQHF
CDR3 DNA: TGTGCCAGCAGCCAGGGGGGTGCGGCGCGTAGGGAAAATCAGCCCCAGCATTTT

D gene: NA
J gene: TRBJ2-1
CDR3 length: 14
V gene: TRBV7-9
clone size: few
CDR3 protein: CASSLVSESNEQFF
CDR3 DNA: TGTGCCAGCAGCTTAGTATCGGAGTCCAATGAGCAGTTCTTC

D gene: NA
J gene: TRBJ2-7
CDR3 length: 14
V gene: TRBV19
clone size: NA
CDR3 protein: CASKREASSYEQYF
CDR3 DNA: TGTGCCTCAAAAAGGGAGGCGAGCTCCTACGAGCAGTACTTC

D gene: NA
J gene: TRBJ2-2
CDR3 length: 16
V gene: TRBV9
clone size: NA
CDR3 protein: CASSFSDLARNGELFF
CDR3 DNA: TGTGCCAGCAGCTTTAGTGATCTAGCGAGGAACGGGGAGCTGTTTTTT

D gene: TRBD1
J gene: TRBJ2-2
CDR3 length: 15
V gene: TRBV5-1
clone size: NA
CDR3 protein: CASTIPRTGTGELFF
CDR3 DNA: TGCGCCAGCACCATCCCCCGGACAGGGACCGGGGAGCTGTTTTTT

D gene: TRBD1
J gene: TRBJ1-1
CDR3 length: 12
V gene: TRBV7-8
clone size: NA
CDR3 protein: CASSWTGTEAFF
CDR3 DNA: TGTGCCAGCAGCTGGACAGGGACTGAAGCTTTCTTT

D gene: TRBD1
J gene: TRBJ1-3
CDR3 length: 15
V gene: TRBV7-6
clone size: NA
CDR3 protein: CASSLTYRGGNTIYF
CDR3 DNA: TGTGCCAGCAGCTTAACTTACAGGGGTGGAAACACCATATATTTT

D gene: TRBD1
J gene: TRBJ1-2
CDR3 length: 18
V gene: TRBV9
clone size: once
CDR3 protein: CASSVAPGQGAINYGYTF
CDR3 DNA: TGTGCCAGCAGCGTGGCACCGGGACAGGGGGCCATTAACTATGGCTACACCTTC

D gene: NA
J gene: TRBJ1-1
CDR3 length: 15
V gene: TRBV6-5
clone size: NA
CDR3 protein: CASSYSYDTNTEAFF
CDR3 DNA: TGTGCCAGCAGTTACTCGTATGACACGAACACTGAAGCTTTCTTT

D gene: TRBD2
J gene: TRBJ2-2
CDR3 length: 18
V gene: TRBV7-6
clone size: few
CDR3 protein: CASSFSDSGREGHGELFF
CDR3 DNA: TGTGCCAGCAGCTTTTCCGACTCGGGGCGGGAGGGGCACGGGGAGCTGTTTTTT

D gene: TRBD1
J gene: TRBJ1-2
CDR3 length: 15
V gene: TRBV7-9
clone size: NA
CDR3 protein: CASSFLGTADYGYTF
CDR3 DNA: TGTGCCAGCAGCTTTTTAGGGACAGCCGACTATGGCTACACCTTC

D gene: TRBD1
J gene: TRBJ2-5
CDR3 length: 16
V gene: TRBV9
clone size: few
CDR3 protein: CASRAGTGAEQETQYF
CDR3 DNA: TGTGCCAGCAGAGCTGGGACAGGAGCTGAACAAGAGACCCAGTACTTC

D gene: TRBD1
J gene: TRBJ1-4
CDR3 length: 16
V gene: TRBV5-4
clone size: NA
CDR3 protein: CASSFRAQGGNEKLFF
CDR3 DNA: TGTGCCAGCAGCTTCCGAGCACAGGGGGGAAATGAAAAACTGTTTTTT

D gene: TRBD2
J gene: TRBJ2-2
CDR3 length: 14
V gene: TRBV29-1
clone size: NA
CDR3 protein: CSVRAGGGTGELFF
CDR3 DNA: TGCAGCGTAAGAGCGGGAGGTGGCACCGGGGAGCTGTTTTTT

D gene: NA
J gene: TRBJ1-2
CDR3 length: 11
V gene: TRBV28
clone size: once
CDR3 protein: CASSINYGYTF
CDR3 DNA: TGTGCCAGCAGCATTAACTATGGCTACACCTTC

D gene: TRBD1
J gene: TRBJ1-1
CDR3 length: 19
V gene: TRBV4-1
clone size: NA
CDR3 protein: CASSQDRGQGARGSTEAFF
CDR3 DNA: TGCGCCAGCAGCCAAGATCGAGGACAGGGGGCGAGGGGTAGCACTGAAGCTTTCTTT

D gene: NA
J gene: TRBJ1-2
CDR3 length: 18
V gene: TRBV28
clone size: NA
CDR3 protein: CASSRSPQRDYRGGGYTF
CDR3 DNA: TGTGCCAGCAGCAGATCGCCCCAGCGGGATTACCGGGGGGGTGGCTACACCTTC

D gene: TRBD1
J gene: TRBJ1-1
CDR3 length: 14
V gene: TRBV30
clone size: NA
CDR3 protein: CALTRGRKNTEAFF
CDR3 DNA: TGTGCCTTAACCAGGGGGCGGAAGAACACTGAAGCTTTCTTT

D gene: NA
J gene: TRBJ1-5
CDR3 length: 16
V gene: TRBV2
clone size: NA
CDR3 protein: CASRLTRQAFNQPQHF
CDR3 DNA: TGTGCCAGCAGGCTGACGCGACAGGCATTCAATCAGCCCCAGCATTTT

D gene: TRBD2
J gene: TRBJ2-1
CDR3 length: 16
V gene: TRBV14
clone size: few
CDR3 protein: CASSQETSGYYNEQFF
CDR3 DNA: TGTGCCAGCAGCCAAGAGACTAGCGGGTACTACAATGAGCAGTTCTTC

D gene: TRBD2
J gene: TRBJ2-7
CDR3 length: 15
V gene: TRBV4-1
clone size: few
CDR3 protein: CASSPLGLADYEQYF
CDR3 DNA: TGCGCCAGCAGCCCTTTGGGACTAGCGGATTACGAGCAGTACTTC

D gene: NA
J gene: TRBJ2-2
CDR3 length: 16
V gene: TRBV28
clone size: NA
CDR3 protein: CASSPLASDNIGELFF
CDR3 DNA: TGTGCCAGCAGCCCACTGGCTAGCGATAACATCGGGGAGCTGTTTTTT

D gene: TRBD1
J gene: TRBJ2-7
CDR3 length: 16
V gene: TRBV28
clone size: NA
CDR3 protein: CASSSPGGTGSYEQYF
CDR3 DNA: TGTGCCAGCAGTTCCCCCGGTGGGACAGGGTCCTACGAGCAGTACTTC

D gene: NA
J gene: TRBJ2-7
CDR3 length: 14
V gene: TRBV7-9
clone size: NA
CDR3 protein: CASSSQGGGYEQYF
CDR3 DNA: TGTGCCAGCAGCTCACAGGGTGGTGGCTACGAGCAGTACTTC

D gene: TRBD2
J gene: TRBJ2-1
CDR3 length: 14
V gene: TRBV29-1
clone size: NA
CDR3 protein: CSAWGTRGYNEQFF
CDR3 DNA: TGCAGCGCTTGGGGGACTAGAGGCTACAATGAGCAGTTCTTC

D gene: NA
J gene: TRBJ2-7
CDR3 length: 14
V gene: TRBV9
clone size: few
CDR3 protein: CASSATGNSYEQYF
CDR3 DNA: TGTGCCAGCAGTGCAACAGGTAACTCCTACGAGCAGTACTTC

D gene: TRBD1
J gene: TRBJ1-2
CDR3 length: 17
V gene: TRBV19
clone size: NA
CDR3 protein: CASSVRTGGQANYGYTF
CDR3 DNA: TGTGCCAGTAGTGTCCGGACAGGGGGCCAAGCTAACTATGGCTACACCTTC

D gene: TRBD1
J gene: TRBJ2-1
CDR3 length: 13
V gene: TRBV25-1
clone size: NA
CDR3 protein: CASSEDLGDREFF
CDR3 DNA: TGTGCCAGCAGTGAAGATTTGGGCGACAGGGAGTTCTTC

D gene: NA
J gene: TRBJ2-2
CDR3 length: 16
V gene: TRBV28
clone size: NA
CDR3 protein: CASSLGLQGYTGELFF
CDR3 DNA: TGTGCCAGCAGTTTAGGGCTACAGGGTTACACCGGGGAGCTGTTTTTT

D gene: NA
J gene: TRBJ2-7
CDR3 length: 15
V gene: TRBV3-1/TRBV3-2
clone size: NA
CDR3 protein: CASSPTGGSGYEQYF
CDR3 DNA: TGTGCCAGCAGCCCGACCGGTGGCAGCGGCTACGAGCAGTACTTC

D gene: NA
J gene: TRBJ1-2
CDR3 length: 15
V gene: TRBV10-3
clone size: NA
CDR3 protein: CAISDPTGKDGGYTF
CDR3 DNA: TGTGCCATCAGTGATCCCACAGGGAAGGATGGTGGCTACACCTTC

D gene: NA
J gene: TRBJ2-2
CDR3 length: 14
V gene: TRBV7-2
clone size: NA
CDR3 protein: CASSHGLTTGELFF
CDR3 DNA: TGTGCCAGCAGCCACGGACTTACAACCGGGGAGCTGTTTTTT

D gene: TRBD1
J gene: TRBJ2-4
CDR3 length: 14
V gene: TRBV5-1
clone size: NA
CDR3 protein: CASSEGDRGSIQYF
CDR3 DNA: TGCGCCAGCAGCGAGGGGGACAGGGGGTCCATTCAGTACTTC

D gene: TRBD2
J gene: TRBJ2-7
CDR3 length: 15
V gene: TRBV28
clone size: few
CDR3 protein: CASRPELADYYEQYF
CDR3 DNA: TGTGCCAGCAGACCAGAACTAGCGGACTACTACGAGCAGTACTTC